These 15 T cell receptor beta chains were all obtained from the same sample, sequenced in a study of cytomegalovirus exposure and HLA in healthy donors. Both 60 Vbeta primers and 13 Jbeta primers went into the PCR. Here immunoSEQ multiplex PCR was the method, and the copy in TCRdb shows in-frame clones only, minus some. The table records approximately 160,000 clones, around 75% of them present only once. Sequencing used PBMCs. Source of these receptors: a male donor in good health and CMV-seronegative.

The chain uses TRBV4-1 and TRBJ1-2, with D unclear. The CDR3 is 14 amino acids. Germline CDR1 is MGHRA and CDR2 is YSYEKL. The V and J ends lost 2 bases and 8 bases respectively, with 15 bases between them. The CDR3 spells CASSQSQSRGGYTF. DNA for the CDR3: TGCGCCAGCAGCCAATCTCAATCGCGGGGAGGCTACACCTTC.

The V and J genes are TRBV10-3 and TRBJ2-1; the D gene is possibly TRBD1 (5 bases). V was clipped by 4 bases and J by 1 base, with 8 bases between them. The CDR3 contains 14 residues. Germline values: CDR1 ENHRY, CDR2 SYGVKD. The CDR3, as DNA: TGTGCCATCAGTGTAGACAGATCCTACAATGAGCAGTTCTTC. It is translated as CAISVDRSYNEQFF.

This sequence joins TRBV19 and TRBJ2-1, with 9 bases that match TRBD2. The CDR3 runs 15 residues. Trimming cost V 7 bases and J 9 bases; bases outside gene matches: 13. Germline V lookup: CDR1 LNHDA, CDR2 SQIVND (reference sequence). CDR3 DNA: TGTGCCAGTAACCCCCTGGCGGGGGGGCGGGTTGAGCAGTTCTTC. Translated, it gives CASNPLAGGRVEQFF.

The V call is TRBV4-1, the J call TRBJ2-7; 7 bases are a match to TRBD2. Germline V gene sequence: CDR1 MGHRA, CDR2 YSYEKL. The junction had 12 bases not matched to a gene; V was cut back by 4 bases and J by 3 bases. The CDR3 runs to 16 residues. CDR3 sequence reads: CASSPRPGLGHYEQYF. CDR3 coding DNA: TGCGCCAGCAGCCCCCGGCCTGGACTAGGGCACTACGAGCAGTACTTC.

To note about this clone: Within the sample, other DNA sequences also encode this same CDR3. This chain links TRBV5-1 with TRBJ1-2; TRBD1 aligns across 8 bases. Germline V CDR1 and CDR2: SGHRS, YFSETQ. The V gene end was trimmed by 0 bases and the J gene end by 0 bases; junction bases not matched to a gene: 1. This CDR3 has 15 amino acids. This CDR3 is CASSLGTGPNYGYTF. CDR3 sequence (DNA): TGCGCCAGCAGCTTGGGGACAGGGCCTAACTATGGCTACACCTTC.

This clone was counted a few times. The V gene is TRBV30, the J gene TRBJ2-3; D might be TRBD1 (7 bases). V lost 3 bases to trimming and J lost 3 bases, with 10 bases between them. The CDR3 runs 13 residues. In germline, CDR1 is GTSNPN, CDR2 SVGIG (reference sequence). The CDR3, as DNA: TGTGCCTGGAGCCCAGGGGGGACAGATACGCAGTATTTT. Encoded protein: CAWSPGGTDTQYF.

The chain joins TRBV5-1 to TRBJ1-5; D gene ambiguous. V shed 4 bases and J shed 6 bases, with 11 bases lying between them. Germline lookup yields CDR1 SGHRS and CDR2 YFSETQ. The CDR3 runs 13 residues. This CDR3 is CASSVVPGQPQHF. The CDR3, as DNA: TGCGCCAGCAGCGTAGTACCCGGTCAGCCCCAGCATTTT.

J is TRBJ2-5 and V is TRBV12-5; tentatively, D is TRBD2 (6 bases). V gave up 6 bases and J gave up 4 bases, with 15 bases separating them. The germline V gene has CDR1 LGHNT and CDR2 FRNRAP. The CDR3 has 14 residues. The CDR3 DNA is TGTGCTAGTGGCCTCGGGACTCCCGGAGAGACCCAGTACTTC. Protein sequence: CASGLGTPGETQYF.

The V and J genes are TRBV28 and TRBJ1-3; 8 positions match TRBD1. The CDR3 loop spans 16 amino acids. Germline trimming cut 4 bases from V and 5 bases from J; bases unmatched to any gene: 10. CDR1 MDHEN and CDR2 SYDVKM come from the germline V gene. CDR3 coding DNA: TGTGCCAGCAGTTCTCTCGGGACAGGCGGCCGAAACACCATATATTTT. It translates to CASSSLGTGGRNTIYF.

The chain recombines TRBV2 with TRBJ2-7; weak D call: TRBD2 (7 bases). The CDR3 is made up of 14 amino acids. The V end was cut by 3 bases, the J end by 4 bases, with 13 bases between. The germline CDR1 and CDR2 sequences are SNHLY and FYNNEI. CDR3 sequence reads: CASSEQQGGYEQYF. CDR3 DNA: TGTGCCAGCAGTGAGCAACAGGGAGGGTACGAGCAGTACTTC.

The CDR3 here is CASSQQGATEAFF. The CDR3 bases are TGTGCCAGCAGCCAACAGGGGGCCACTGAAGCTTTCTTT. The genes are TRBV7-9 and TRBJ1-1; 9 bases are shared with TRBD1. The CDR3 is 13 residues long. Germline values: CDR1 SEHNR, CDR2 FQNEAQ (reference sequence). Trimming removed 5 bases from V and 4 bases from J; junction bases left unmatched: 2. Full variable domain (rest looked up from reference TRBV7-9 and TRBJ1-1): DTGVSQNPRHKITKRGQNVTFRCDPISEHNRLYWYRQTLGQGPEFLTYFQNEAQLEKSRLLSDRFSAERPKGSFSTLEIQRTEQGDSAMYLCASSQQGATEAFFGQGTRLTVV.

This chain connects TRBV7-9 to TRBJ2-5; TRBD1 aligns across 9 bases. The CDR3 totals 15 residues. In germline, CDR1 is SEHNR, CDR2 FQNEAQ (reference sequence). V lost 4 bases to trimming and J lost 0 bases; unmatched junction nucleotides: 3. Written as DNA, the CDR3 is TGTGCCAGCAGCTGGGACAGGGAGTACCAAGAGACCCAGTACTTC. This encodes CASSWDREYQETQYF.

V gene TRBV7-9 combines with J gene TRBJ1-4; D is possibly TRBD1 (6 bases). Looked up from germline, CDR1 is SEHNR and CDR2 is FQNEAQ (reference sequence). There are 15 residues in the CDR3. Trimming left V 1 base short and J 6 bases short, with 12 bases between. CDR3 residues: CASSLVGTLDEKLFF. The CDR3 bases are TGTGCCAGCAGCTTAGTCGGGACACTGGATGAAAAACTGTTTTTT.

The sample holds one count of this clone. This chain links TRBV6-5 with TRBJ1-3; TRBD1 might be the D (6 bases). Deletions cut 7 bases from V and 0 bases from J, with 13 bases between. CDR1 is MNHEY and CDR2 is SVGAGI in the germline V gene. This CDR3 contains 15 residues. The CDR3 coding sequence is TGTGCCAGCACCCGAGGGGGAGTCTCTGGAAACACCATATATTTT. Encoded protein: CASTRGGVSGNTIYF.

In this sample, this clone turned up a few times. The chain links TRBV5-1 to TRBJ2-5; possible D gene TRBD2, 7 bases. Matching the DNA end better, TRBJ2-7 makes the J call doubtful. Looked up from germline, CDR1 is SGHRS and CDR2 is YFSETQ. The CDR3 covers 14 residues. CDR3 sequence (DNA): TGCGCCAGCAAATCCTCGGGGGGCACCTACGAGCAGTACTTC. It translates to CASKSSGGTYEQYF.